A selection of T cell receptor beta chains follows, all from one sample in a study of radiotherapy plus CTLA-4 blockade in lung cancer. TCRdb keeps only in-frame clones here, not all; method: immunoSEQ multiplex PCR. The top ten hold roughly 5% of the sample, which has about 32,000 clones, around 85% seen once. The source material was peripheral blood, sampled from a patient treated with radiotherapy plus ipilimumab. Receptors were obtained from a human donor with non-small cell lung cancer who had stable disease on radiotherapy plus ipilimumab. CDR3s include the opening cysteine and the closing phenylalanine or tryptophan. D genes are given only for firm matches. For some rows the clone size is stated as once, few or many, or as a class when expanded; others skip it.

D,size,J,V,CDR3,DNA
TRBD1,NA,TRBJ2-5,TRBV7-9,CASSSPGQGLRETQYF,TGTGCCAGCAGCTCACCGGGACAGGGATTGCGAGAGACCCAGTACTTC
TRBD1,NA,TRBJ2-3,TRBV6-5,CASRSDRGVDTQYF,TGTGCCAGCAGATCGGACAGGGGAGTAGATACGCAGTATTTT
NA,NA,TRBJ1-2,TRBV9,CASSVRDTRDGYTF,TGTGCCAGCAGCGTGCGCGACACGAGGGATGGCTACACCTTC
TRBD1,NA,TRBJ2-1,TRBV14,CASSPRDRGFNEQFF,TGTGCCAGCAGCCCACGGGACAGGGGTTTTAATGAGCAGTTCTTC
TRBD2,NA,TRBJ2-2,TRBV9,CASSPRRGLNTGELFF,TGTGCCAGCAGCCCCCGGAGGGGACTAAACACCGGGGAGCTGTTTTTT
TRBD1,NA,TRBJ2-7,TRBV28,CASSSHGQGANYEQYF,TGTGCCAGCAGTTCCCACGGACAGGGGGCAAATTACGAGCAGTACTTC
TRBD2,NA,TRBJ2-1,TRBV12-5,CASGGLAGPWDEQFF,TGTGCTAGTGGCGGACTAGCGGGGCCATGGGATGAGCAGTTCTTC
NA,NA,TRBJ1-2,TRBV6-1,CASSEGRGRYYYGYTF,TGTGCCAGCAGTGAGGGCAGGGGAAGATACTACTATGGCTACACCTTC
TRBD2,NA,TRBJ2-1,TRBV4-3,CASSQDSLAESNEQFF,TGCGCCAGCAGCCAAGATAGCCTAGCGGAGAGCAATGAGCAGTTCTTC
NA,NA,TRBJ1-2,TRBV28,CASKPRDIFRYTF,TGTGCCAGCAAGCCCCGGGACATTTTCCGCTACACCTTC
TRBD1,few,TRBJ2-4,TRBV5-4,CASSTGQGAHVAKNIQYF,TGTGCCAGCAGCACCGGACAGGGGGCGCATGTCGCCAAAAACATTCAGTACTTC
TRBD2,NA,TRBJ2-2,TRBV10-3,CAISGGLAGVLNTGELFF,TGTGCCATCAGTGGAGGACTAGCGGGAGTCCTAAACACCGGGGAGCTGTTTTTT
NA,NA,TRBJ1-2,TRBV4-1,CASSQDGTYGYTF,TGCGCCAGCAGCCAAGATGGGACTTATGGCTACACCTTC
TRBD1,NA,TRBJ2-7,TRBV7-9,CASSPRQGPYEQYF,TGTGCCAGCAGCCCCCGACAGGGCCCCTACGAGCAGTACTTC
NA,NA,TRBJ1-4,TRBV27,CASSRSGAFATTNEKLFF,TGTGCCAGCAGTCGCTCAGGGGCCTTCGCGACTACTAATGAAAAACTGTTTTTT
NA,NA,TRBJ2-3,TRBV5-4,CASSFGSPAKSTDTQYF,TGTGCCAGCAGCTTTGGCTCCCCCGCAAAGAGCACAGATACGCAGTATTTT
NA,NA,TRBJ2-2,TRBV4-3,CASSQEGGATGELFF,TGCGCCAGCAGCCAAGAAGGAGGGGCTACCGGGGAGCTGTTTTTT
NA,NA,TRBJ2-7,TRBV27,CASSFRSRREQYF,TGTGCCAGCAGTTTCCGGAGCAGAAGGGAGCAGTACTTC
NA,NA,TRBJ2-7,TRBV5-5,CASNGLGIGGQGYEYF,TGTGCCAGCAACGGCTTGGGTATCGGTGGGCAGGGTTATGAGTACTTC
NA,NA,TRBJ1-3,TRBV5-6,CASSLARTRFGNTIYF,TGTGCCAGCAGCTTGGCTCGGACAAGGTTCGGAAACACCATATATTTT
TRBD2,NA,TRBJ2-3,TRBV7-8,CASSLTSGRTDTQYF,TGTGCCAGCAGCTTGACTAGCGGGAGAACAGATACGCAGTATTTT
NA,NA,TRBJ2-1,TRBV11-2,CASSLDSGALNEQFF,TGTGCCAGCAGCTTAGATTCTGGGGCTCTAAATGAGCAGTTCTTC
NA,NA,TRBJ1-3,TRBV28,CASSGGSSGNTIYF,TGTGCCAGCAGTGGCGGGAGCTCTGGAAACACCATATATTTT
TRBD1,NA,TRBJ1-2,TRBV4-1,CASSPGQGALSYGYTF,TGCGCCAGCAGCCCGGGACAGGGGGCTTTGTCATACGGCTACACCTTC
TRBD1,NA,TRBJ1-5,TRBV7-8,CASSFQGGVNQPQHF,TGTGCCAGCAGCTTCCAAGGGGGCGTCAATCAGCCCCAGCATTTT
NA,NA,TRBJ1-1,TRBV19,CASSIIDTEAFF,TGTGCCAGTAGTATAATCGACACTGAAGCTTTCTTT
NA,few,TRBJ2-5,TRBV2,CASSAHREETQYF,TGTGCCAGCAGTGCCCATCGAGAGGAGACCCAGTACTTC
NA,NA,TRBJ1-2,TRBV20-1,CSAREGYGYTF,TGCAGTGCCAGGGAAGGGTATGGCTACACCTTC
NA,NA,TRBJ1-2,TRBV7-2,CASRQTGSNYGYTF,TGTGCCAGCAGGCAAACAGGATCTAACTATGGCTACACCTTC
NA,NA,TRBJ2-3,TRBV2,CASNEELESDTQYF,TGTGCCAGCAACGAGGAGTTGGAGTCAGATACGCAGTATTTT
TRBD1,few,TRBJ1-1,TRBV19,CASSTDRDTEAFF,TGTGCCAGTAGTACTGACAGGGACACTGAAGCTTTCTTT
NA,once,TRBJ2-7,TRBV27,CASSLGAGSSYEQYF,TGTGCCAGCAGTTTAGGGGCGGGGAGCTCCTACGAGCAGTACTTC
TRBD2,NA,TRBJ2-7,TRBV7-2,CASSLGLAGDRYEQYF,TGTGCCAGCAGCTTGGGACTAGCGGGAGATCGGTACGAGCAGTACTTC
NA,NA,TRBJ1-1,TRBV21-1,CASSAFDRNTEAFF,TGTGCCAGCAGCGCCTTTGACAGAAACACTGAAGCTTTCTTT
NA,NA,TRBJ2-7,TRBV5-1,CASSSQGNEQYF,TGCGCCAGCAGCTCTCAGGGTAACGAGCAGTACTTC